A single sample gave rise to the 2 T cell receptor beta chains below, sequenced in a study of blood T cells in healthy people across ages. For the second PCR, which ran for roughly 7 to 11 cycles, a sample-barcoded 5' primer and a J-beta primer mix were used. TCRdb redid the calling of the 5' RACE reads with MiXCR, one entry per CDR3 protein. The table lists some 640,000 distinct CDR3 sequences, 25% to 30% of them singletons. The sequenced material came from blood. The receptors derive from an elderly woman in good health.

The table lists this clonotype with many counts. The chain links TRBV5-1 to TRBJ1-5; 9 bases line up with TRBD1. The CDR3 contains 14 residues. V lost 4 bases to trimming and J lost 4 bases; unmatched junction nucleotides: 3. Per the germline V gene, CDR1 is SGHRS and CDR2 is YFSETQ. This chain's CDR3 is CASSVGQGNQPQHF. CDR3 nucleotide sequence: TGCGCCAGCAGCGTGGGACAGGGTAATCAGCCCCAGCATTTT.

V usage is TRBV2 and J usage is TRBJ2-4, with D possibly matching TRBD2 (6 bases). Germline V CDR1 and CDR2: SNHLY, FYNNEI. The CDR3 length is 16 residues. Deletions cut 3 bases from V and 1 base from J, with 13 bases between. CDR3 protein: CASSEGGSRAKNIQYF. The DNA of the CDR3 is TGTGCCAGCAGTGAGGGGGGTTCTCGGGCCAAAAACATTCAGTACTTC. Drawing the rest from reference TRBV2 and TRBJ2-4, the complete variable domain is EPEVTQTPSHQVTQMGQEVILRCVPISNHLYFYWYRQILGQKVEFLVSFYNNEISEKSEIFDDQFSVERPDGSNFTLKIRSTKLEDSAMYFCASSEGGSRAKNIQYFGAGTRLSVL.